The 22 T cell receptor beta chains below were found in one sample sequenced in a study of metastatic and nonmetastatic thyroid tumors (dated by TCRdb to the early 2020s). Libraries were built with PCR. These reads were obtained on an Illumina HiSeq 4000. TCRdb reprocessing: public reads trimmed at Q25 with fastp, clones called with MiXCR, in-frame beta chains kept. In this sample the table shows 13,000 to 15,000 clones, approximately 31% of which occur a single time. The top ten hold approximately 20% of the sample. Before undergoing thyroid surgery, none of the patients had been given any kind of treatment. The material sequenced was tumor tissue. All receptors come from a female donor with papillary thyroid cancer or a benign thyroid nodule (not recorded which). Some clones in this sample may be carry-over from other donors' samples.

This clone was seen only a few times. J is TRBJ1-6 and V is TRBV6-1; possibly TRBD1 for D (6 bases). Germline CDR1 MNHNS, CDR2 SASEGT. The CDR3 is 15 amino acids. Trimming shortened V by 8 bases and J by 10 bases, and 21 bases separated the two germline ends. The CDR3: CASGLGGPLGSPLHF. The DNA of the CDR3 is TGTGCCAGCGGCTTGGGGGGCCCTTTAGGCTCACCCCTCCACTTT.

Only a few counts were recorded for this clone. CDR3 in amino acids: CASSYPGGNGYTF. CDR3 DNA: TGTGCCAGCAGTTACCCGGGAGGGAATGGCTACACCTTC. The chain employs TRBV28 and TRBJ1-2; D is ambiguous. The CDR3 sequence is 13 residues long. V was cut by 4 bases and J by 6 bases, with 12 bases left in between. Germline lookup yields CDR1 MDHEN and CDR2 SYDVKM.

This clone was detected many times. The chain is built from TRBV4-1 and TRBJ1-1, with D unclear. Trimming shortened V by 3 bases and J by 0 bases, and 11 bases separated the two germline ends. The CDR3 covers 15 residues. Looked up from germline, CDR1 is MGHRA and CDR2 is YSYEKL. The CDR3 bases are TGCGCCAGCAGCCAGGGAGCGAGCCTGAACACTGAAGCTTTCTTT. Its protein product is CASSQGASLNTEAFF.

Ten or more counts support this clone. This CDR3 is also generated by other DNA sequences in the sample. J is TRBJ2-7 and V is TRBV28; no definite D call. The V end was cut by 4 bases, the J end by 4 bases, with 8 bases between. This CDR3 is built from 12 residues. CDR1 is MDHEN, CDR2 SYDVKM, per germline. DNA for the CDR3: TGTGCCAGCAGTTATTGGGGTTACGAGCAGTACTTC. It encodes CASSYWGYEQYF.

This clone was recorded a few times. CDR3 nucleotide sequence: TGTGCCAGCAGTAGGACAGGGTCCCAAGAGACCCAGTACTTC. Amino acids: CASSRTGSQETQYF. The chain combines TRBV6-1 with TRBJ2-5; 8 bases match TRBD1. The CDR3 runs 14 residues. The germline V gene encodes CDR1 MNHNS and CDR2 SASEGT. The V gene end was trimmed by 5 bases and the J gene end by 1 base; junction bases not matched to a gene: 3.

The rearrangement joins TRBV5-1 to TRBJ2-2; D might be TRBD2 (5 bases). This CDR3 has 17 residues. V gave up 2 bases and J gave up 3 bases, with 17 bases separating them. Per the germline V gene, CDR1 is SGHRS and CDR2 is YFSETQ. As DNA, the CDR3 is TGCGCCAGCAGCTTTGGTGGGAGAGGATGGGACACCGGGGAGCTGTTTTTT. This codes for CASSFGGRGWDTGELFF.

The rearrangement joins TRBV6-5 to TRBJ1-1; 7 nucleotides agree with TRBD1. In germline, CDR1 is MNHEY, CDR2 SVGAGI. Trimming removed 2 bases from V and 3 bases from J; junction bases left unmatched: 3. The CDR3 totals 14 residues. In DNA form, the CDR3 reads TGTGCCAGCAGTTACGACAGGGAGGACACTGAAGCTTTCTTT. As protein: CASSYDREDTEAFF.

This clone came up many times. The chain recombines TRBV6-1 with TRBJ1-1; no clear D gene. CDR1 is MNHNS and CDR2 is SASEGT in the germline V gene. The CDR3 runs 15 residues. Trimming shortened V by 6 bases and J by 3 bases, and 17 bases separated the two germline ends. CDR3 sequence (DNA): TGTGCCAGCAGGGGCGACACCATTTTGGACACTGAAGCTTTCTTT. Translating it yields CASRGDTILDTEAFF.

The J gene is TRBJ2-7, the V gene TRBV28; D uncertain. This CDR3 region has 14 residues. Trimming took off 6 bases at V and 5 bases at J, with 17 bases between the two ends. CDR1 MDHEN and CDR2 SYDVKM come from the germline V gene. The CDR3 spells CASSPAAVGNEQYF. CDR3 nucleotide sequence: TGTGCCAGCAGCCCTGCAGCCGTGGGGAACGAGCAGTACTTC. The variable domain in full, completed from reference TRBV28 and TRBJ2-7, reads DVKVTQSSRYLVKRTGEKVFLECVQDMDHENMFWYRQDPGLGLRLIYFSYDVKMKEKGDIPEGYSVSREKKERFSLILESASTNQTSMYLCASSPAAVGNEQYFGPGTRLTVT.

This clone was seen just once. The rearrangement links TRBV30 to TRBJ2-7; a possible D gene is TRBD2 (5 bases). V lost 1 base and J lost 2, with 9 bases in between. CDR1 GTSNPN and CDR2 SVGIG come from the germline V gene (reference sequence). The CDR3 spans 13 residues. CDR3 protein: CAWSEGSPYEQYF. CDR3 bases: TGTGCCTGGAGTGAAGGGAGTCCCTACGAGCAGTACTTC.

This clone was detected many times. V gene TRBV2 combines with J gene TRBJ1-5; D is unclear. This CDR3 region has 14 residues. Germline loops: CDR1 SNHLY, CDR2 FYNNEI. V lost 6 bases and J lost 7, with 16 bases in between. The chain's CDR3 is CASRNIGVGQPQHF. The CDR3 DNA is TGTGCCAGCAGGAACATAGGTGTAGGCCAGCCCCAGCATTTT.

The chain couples TRBV30 to TRBJ1-6; D ambiguous. The CDR3 contains 14 residues. The germline V and J ends were trimmed by 1 base and 7 bases, with 11 bases remaining between them. The germline gives CDR1 GTSNPN, CDR2 SVGIG (reference sequence). This CDR3 is CAWSGITVNSPLHF. CDR3 sequence (DNA): TGTGCCTGGAGTGGTATTACTGTCAATTCACCCCTCCACTTT.

The chain carries TRBV7-3 and TRBJ2-2, with 9 bases fitting TRBD1. The CDR3 extends over 16 amino acids. V was clipped by 5 bases and J by 4 bases; unmatched bases: 8. CDR1 is SGHTA and CDR2 is FQGTGA in the germline V gene. The CDR3 loop reads CASSPTGGAGTGELFF. CDR3 nucleotides: TGTGCCAGCAGCCCCACAGGGGGCGCCGGCACCGGGGAGCTGTTTTTT.

This clone occurred many times. The V and J genes are TRBV20-1 and TRBJ1-1, with D possibly TRBD1 on 5 matching bases. V was cut by 5 bases and J by 1 base, with 20 bases left in between. Germline CDR1 and CDR2: DFQATT and SNEGSKA (reference sequence). The CDR3 loop spans 16 amino acids. The CDR3: CSAGAPGVKANTEAFF. CDR3 bases: TGCAGTGCTGGGGCACCCGGGGTGAAGGCGAACACTGAAGCTTTCTTT.

The chain recombines TRBV5-6 with TRBJ2-3; D may be TRBD1 or TRBD2 (5 bases each). The germline V gene has CDR1 SGHDT and CDR2 YYEEEE. Trimming took off 0 bases at V and 6 bases at J, with 8 bases between the two ends. This CDR3 has 13 residues. This CDR3 reads CASSLGGSDTQYF. Written as DNA, the CDR3 is TGTGCCAGCAGCTTGGGGGGGTCCGATACGCAGTATTTT.

This clone qualifies as medium-sized. The V and J genes are TRBV20-1 and TRBJ2-2; 8 bases are a match to TRBD2. This CDR3 is 14 amino acids long. V lost 3 bases, J lost 4 bases, and 4 bases stayed unmatched. Germline CDR1 reads DFQATT; CDR2 reads SNEGSKA (reference sequence). The CDR3 DNA reads as TGCAGTGCTAGTGGGAGCGGGAGCACCGGGGAGCTGTTTTTT. As protein: CSASGSGSTGELFF.

This clone was recorded many times. The genes are TRBV30 and TRBJ2-7, with a tentative D call TRBD1 (6 bases). This CDR3 has 18 amino acids. V lost 1 base to trimming and J lost 3 bases, with 25 bases between them. Germline lookup yields CDR1 GTSNPN and CDR2 SVGIG (reference sequence). In DNA form, the CDR3 reads TGTGCCTGGAGTGACCTCTCCGGGACACCGACGCGCAACTACGAGCAGTACTTC. Its translation is CAWSDLSGTPTRNYEQYF.

The chain links TRBV7-9 to TRBJ2-7; D ambiguous. The CDR3 has 13 amino acids. V was cut by 0 bases and J by 3 bases, with 6 bases left in between. Germline assignment: CDR1 SEHNR and CDR2 FQNEAQ (reference sequence). Here the CDR3 DNA reads TGTGCCAGCAGCTTAGCTGGGAACTACGAGCAGTACTTC. Translation gives CASSLAGNYEQYF. The full variable domain, completed using reference TRBV7-9 and TRBJ2-7, is DTGVSQNPRHKITKRGQNVTFRCDPISEHNRLYWYRQTLGQGPEFLTYFQNEAQLEKSRLLSDRFSAERPKGSFSTLEIQRTEQGDSAMYLCASSLAGNYEQYFGPGTRLTVT.

In DNA, the CDR3 is TGCAGTGCTAGAGGGACAGGGGGTTCAGAAATTTCACCCCTCCACTTT. Translating gives CSARGTGGSEISPLHF. The chain employs TRBV20-1 and TRBJ1-6; 10 bases map to TRBD1. CDR1 is DFQATT and CDR2 is SNEGSKA in the germline V gene (reference sequence). V shed 1 base, J shed 9 bases, and the junction held 9 bases outside the gene matches. The CDR3 is 16 residues long.

This clone showed up many times. V and J are TRBV20-1 and TRBJ1-6; weak D call: TRBD1 (6 bases). The CDR3 is made up of 15 amino acids. V was trimmed by 4 bases and J by 5 bases, leaving 15 bases between them. CDR1 DFQATT and CDR2 SNEGSKA come from the germline V gene (reference sequence). CDR3 bases: TGCAGTGCTAAACGCCAGGGGTGGGATAATTCACCCCTCCACTTT. This sequence encodes CSAKRQGWDNSPLHF.

This clone appeared many times. This could be a read error, since a much larger clone is one nucleotide away. The chain employs TRBV5-5 and TRBJ1-2; tentative D call: TRBD1 (5 bases). The length of the CDR3 is 15 residues. Germline assignment: CDR1 SGHKS and CDR2 YYEKEE (reference sequence). V was cut by 0 bases and J by 1 base, with 10 bases left in between. CDR3: CASSLAQGLNYGYTF. In DNA, the CDR3 is TGTGCCAGCAGCTTGGCGCAGGGACTTAACTATGGCTACACCTTC.

The chain combines TRBV6-1 with TRBJ1-2; D is undetermined. The CDR3 has 13 amino acids. Germline CDR1 reads MNHNS; CDR2 reads SASEGT. Trimming left V 7 bases short and J 4 bases short, with 13 bases between. In nucleotides, the CDR3 is TGTGCCAGCACCCGGACCTTAGGCTATGGCTACACCTTC. Encoded protein: CASTRTLGYGYTF.